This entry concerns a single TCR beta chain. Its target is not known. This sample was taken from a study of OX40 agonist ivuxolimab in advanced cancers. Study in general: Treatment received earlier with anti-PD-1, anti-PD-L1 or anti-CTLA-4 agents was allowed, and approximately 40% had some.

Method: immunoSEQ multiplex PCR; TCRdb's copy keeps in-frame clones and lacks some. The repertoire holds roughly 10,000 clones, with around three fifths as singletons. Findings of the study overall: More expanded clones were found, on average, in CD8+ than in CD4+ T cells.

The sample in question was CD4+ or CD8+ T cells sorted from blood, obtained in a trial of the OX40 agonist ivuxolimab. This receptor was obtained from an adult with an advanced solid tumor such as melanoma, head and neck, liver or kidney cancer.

CDR3 nucleotide sequence: TGTGCCAGTAGTGTAACTAGCGGGGATTACAATGAGCAGTTCTTC. Protein: CASSVTSGDYNEQFF. J is TRBJ2-1 and V is TRBV19; 10 bases are shared with TRBD2. The CDR3 length is 15 residues. Germline CDR1 LNHDA, CDR2 SQIVND (reference sequence). V gave up 5 bases and J gave up 4 bases; unmatched junction bases: 5.